This TCR beta chain was retrieved from a study of T cell changes during pregnancy in multiple sclerosis (dated by TCRdb to between 2018 and 2020). As for the study more broadly: The study looked at changes in the T cell repertoire across pregnancy in women with multiple sclerosis.

Remarks on this clone: The antigen it recognizes is unknown. No per-base quality is available; no much larger clone lies one base away.

Preparation of the library involved the immunoSEQ multiplex PCR assay. This immuneACCESS table, as held by TCRdb, lists in-frame sequences with V and J called but not all clones. Of the missing ones, under half trace to an unresolved V gene in checked studies; the others have no known cause. The sample has some 99,000 clones on record, approximately 94% of them singletons. The top ten hold 0.99% of the sample. Taken from the germline V gene (reference sequence), the CDR1 and CDR2 loops are GTSNPN and SVGIG. The CDR3 holds 15 amino acids from the cysteine to the phenylalanine. Only the CDR3 region is kept as DNA, spanning 45 bases read in frame from base 1. V was cut back by 0 bases and J by 8 bases, leaving a gap of 17 bases between them.

This TCR came from a female donor with multiple sclerosis, enrolled in a pregnancy study. The starting material was peripheral blood, obtained after pregnancy. In this chain, TRBV30 is recombined with TRBJ1-5; D gene: possibly TRBD1, on 5 matching bases. The CDR3 protein is CAWSVPVGLIEPQHF. The nucleotide sequence reads as follows: TGTGCCTGGAGTGTACCGGTGGGACTCATAGAGCCCCAGCATTTT.